Presented here are 21 T cell receptor beta chains from one specimen sequenced in a study of blood T cell repertoires in COVID-19. Clones were read by immunoSEQ multiplex PCR, and TCRdb kept only the in-frame ones, dropping some. Of 100,000 to 150,000 clones listed, approximately 89% were seen once; the top ten hold approximately 3.5%. Specimen: peripheral blood. The receptors were sampled from a woman older than 75 with COVID-19, enrolled during active disease.

The V and J genes are TRBV6-5 and TRBJ1-2; tentatively, D is TRBD1 (6 bases). Germline CDR1 is MNHEY and CDR2 is SVGAGI. This CDR3 has 13 residues. Deletions cut 6 bases from V and 3 bases from J, with 11 bases between. The CDR3 DNA follows: TGTGCCAGCAGAGCGGACAGACACTATGGCTACACCTTC. It yields the protein CASRADRHYGYTF.

The chain couples TRBV7-2 to TRBJ1-5; 7 bases match TRBD1. Germline CDR1 and CDR2: SGHTA and FQGNSA. The CDR3 runs to 15 residues. The junction had 6 bases not matched to a gene; V was cut back by 5 bases and J by 2 bases. The CDR3 here is CASSLTGTGNQPQHF. The DNA of the CDR3 is TGTGCCAGCAGCCTGACCGGGACAGGCAATCAGCCCCAGCATTTT.

The chain joins TRBV5-1 to TRBJ2-3, with 7 bases that match TRBD2. The trim removed 0 bases at V and 1 base at J, leaving 5 bases unmatched. CDR3 length: 16 amino acids. The germline V gene has CDR1 SGHRS and CDR2 YFSETQ. In DNA, the CDR3 is TGCGCCAGCAGCTTGGATCTAGCGGCGGGCACAGATACGCAGTATTTT. Translated: CASSLDLAAGTDTQYF.

The genes are TRBV24-1 and TRBJ2-1, with 7 nucleotides matching TRBD2. The CDR3 covers 11 residues. Germline V lookup: CDR1 KGHDR, CDR2 SFDVKD. V trimming: 5 bases; J trimming: 11 bases; junction bases outside the gene matches: 2. In nucleotides, the CDR3 is TGTGCCACCAGTGGGCGGGAGCAGCAGTTCTTC. Protein: CATSGREQQFF.

This clone was seen only once. The gene calls are TRBV11-2 and TRBJ2-2; the D gene is possibly TRBD2 (6 bases). Germline V lookup: CDR1 SGHAT, CDR2 FQNNGV. The CDR3 totals 14 residues. V gave up 5 bases and J gave up 0 bases, with 7 bases separating them. The DNA of the CDR3 is TGTGCCAGCAGCGCGGGATCGAACACCGGGGAGCTGTTTTTT. Residues: CASSAGSNTGELFF.

Worth noting for this clone: Within the sample, other DNA sequences also encode this same CDR3. The chain carries TRBV11-2 and TRBJ1-1; unclear D gene. CDR3 length equals 13 residues. Per the germline V gene, CDR1 is SGHAT and CDR2 is FQNNGV. Trimming took 1 base from V and 5 from J, leaving 8 bases between them. This CDR3 is CASSLGLETEAFF. In nucleotides, the CDR3 is TGTGCCAGCAGCTTAGGTTTAGAGACTGAAGCTTTCTTT.

The chain carries TRBV3-1 (or the pseudogene TRBV3-2) and TRBJ2-1, with 8 nucleotides matching TRBD2. Trimming at V came to 5 bases and at J to 13 bases, leaving 4 bases not matched to a gene. This CDR3 has 11 amino acids. CDR1 is LGHDT and CDR2 is YNNKEL in the germline V gene (reference sequence). The CDR3 DNA reads TGTGCCAGCAGCAATAGCGGGGCACAGTTCTTC. Protein sequence: CASSNSGAQFF.

This chain joins TRBV10-3 and TRBJ2-2; 7 bases are a match to TRBD2. Germline values: CDR1 ENHRY, CDR2 SYGVKD. The CDR3 is 12 residues long. V lost 7 bases, J lost 7 bases, and 3 bases stayed unmatched. CDR3 bases: TGTGCCATCAATCCGGGGGGCGGGGAGCTGTTTTTT. It specifies CAINPGGGELFF.

This clone was detected once. The J gene is TRBJ2-1, the V gene TRBV5-1; 8 nucleotides line up with TRBD2. Germline assignment: CDR1 SGHRS and CDR2 YFSETQ. J lost 7 bases, V lost 0 bases, and 6 bases had no gene match. This CDR3 is built from 15 residues. The CDR3 is CASSLDGRAGNEQFF. CDR3 coding DNA: TGCGCCAGCAGCTTGGACGGGAGGGCCGGTAATGAGCAGTTCTTC.

The genes are TRBV9 and TRBJ2-3, with D perhaps matching TRBD2 (5 bases). Germline assignment: CDR1 SGDLS and CDR2 YYNGEE. The CDR3 is 14 amino acids. V lost 3 bases and J 2 bases, leaving 10 bases between the germline ends. The CDR3 sequence: CASSGRLLTDTQYF. DNA of the CDR3: TGTGCCAGCAGCGGACGACTACTCACAGATACGCAGTATTTT.

The rearrangement uses TRBV5-1 and TRBJ1-4, with TRBD1 matching over 7 bases. The V gene end was trimmed by 4 bases and the J gene end by 0 bases; junction bases not matched to a gene: 6. CDR1 SGHRS and CDR2 YFSETQ come from the germline V gene. This CDR3 is 16 amino acids long. CDR3 DNA sequence: TGCGCCAGCAGCCCGGGACAGAGTGCAACTAATGAAAAACTGTTTTTT. This translates into CASSPGQSATNEKLFF. Based on the CDR3 plus reference TRBV5-1 and TRBJ1-4, the full variable domain is KAGVTQTPRYLIKTRGQQVTLSCSPISGHRSVSWYQQTPGQGLQFLFEYFSETQRNKGNFPGRFSGRQFSNSRSEMNVSTLELGDSALYLCASSPGQSATNEKLFFGSGTQLSVL.

The chain combines TRBV18 with TRBJ2-3; D is uncertain. Trimming pared 2 bases from V and 4 bases from J, leaving 4 bases between. Germline lookup yields CDR1 KGHSH and CDR2 LQKENI. The CDR3 spans 12 residues. For the CDR3, the DNA is TGTGCCAGCTCACCATCGTCAGATACGCAGTATTTT. Amino acid sequence: CASSPSSDTQYF.

This sequence joins TRBV7-9 and TRBJ2-2; weak D call: TRBD2 (5 bases). The germline V gene encodes CDR1 SEHNR and CDR2 FQNEAQ (reference sequence). Trimming took off 2 bases at V and 5 bases at J, with 18 bases between the two ends. This CDR3 is built from 17 residues. In nucleotides, the CDR3 is TGTGCCAGCAGCTTAATTGCGGTAACGGGAATGACCGGGGAGCTGTTTTTT. Amino acid sequence: CASSLIAVTGMTGELFF.

The gene calls are TRBV5-5 and TRBJ1-1; 7 bases map to TRBD1. CDR3 size: 15 residues. Losses at the gene ends were 4 bases for V and 0 bases for J; bases not matched to a gene: 6. CDR1 SGHKS and CDR2 YYEKEE come from the germline V gene (reference sequence). This CDR3 reads CASSPRQGLNTEAFF. CDR3 nucleotide sequence: TGTGCCAGCAGCCCGAGACAGGGCTTGAACACTGAAGCTTTCTTT.

J is TRBJ2-2 and V is TRBV6-5; D perhaps matches TRBD1 (5 bases). V was shortened by 2 bases and J by 6 bases, with 10 bases between the two germline ends. Looked up from germline, CDR1 is MNHEY and CDR2 is SVGAGI. The CDR3 consists of 14 residues. The CDR3 DNA sequence: TGTGCCAGCAGTTACCGTCAGGGCGCCGGGGAGCTGTTTTTT. It encodes CASSYRQGAGELFF.

The chain is built from TRBV2 and TRBJ2-1; 9 bases match TRBD2. Germline-derived CDR1 and CDR2 are SNHLY and FYNNEI. After removal of 4 bases from V and 8 bases from J, the junction contained 3 bases not matched to a gene. CDR3 size: 13 residues. CDR3 bases: TGTGCCAGCAGTGGACTAGCGGATCATGAGCAGTTCTTC. It codes for CASSGLADHEQFF. The full variable domain, completed using reference TRBV2 and TRBJ2-1, is EPEVTQTPSHQVTQMGQEVILRCVPISNHLYFYWYRQILGQKVEFLVSFYNNEISEKSEIFDDQFSVERPDGSNFTLKIRSTKLEDSAMYFCASSGLADHEQFFGPGTRLTVL.

The rearrangement links TRBV7-2 to TRBJ2-3, with 10 bases matching TRBD2. Germline values: CDR1 SGHTA, CDR2 FQGNSA. CDR3 length: 17 amino acids. J lost 2 bases, V lost 5 bases, and 10 bases had no gene match. The CDR3 sequence: CASSRVPTSGITDTQYF. The CDR3 coding sequence is TGTGCCAGCAGCCGCGTGCCAACTAGCGGGATCACAGATACGCAGTATTTT.

The gene calls are TRBV2 and TRBJ2-7; 10 nucleotides line up with TRBD2. CDR1 is SNHLY, CDR2 FYNNEI, per germline. V lost 2 bases to trimming and J lost 6 bases; unmatched junction nucleotides: 7. The CDR3 loop spans 15 amino acids. CDR3 sequence reads: CASSERLAGDSEQYF. In nucleotides, the CDR3 is TGTGCCAGCAGTGAACGGCTAGCGGGAGATTCCGAGCAGTACTTC.

V gene TRBV28 combines with J gene TRBJ2-7; no clear D gene. The germline CDR1 and CDR2 sequences are MDHEN and SYDVKM. V gave up 3 bases and J gave up 4 bases, with 10 bases separating them. The CDR3 runs to 13 residues. The CDR3 here is CASSFSGGYEQYF. In DNA form, the CDR3 reads TGTGCCAGCAGTTTCTCCGGCGGATACGAGCAGTACTTC.

The chain uses TRBV5-1 and TRBJ1-1; 10 nucleotides line up with TRBD1. In germline, CDR1 is SGHRS, CDR2 YFSETQ. CDR3 length: 14 residues. The V and J ends lost 5 bases and 4 bases, in that order; junction bases with no gene match: 5. This CDR3 reads CASSSGDRGTEAFF. The CDR3 DNA reads TGCGCCAGCAGTAGCGGGGACAGGGGCACTGAAGCTTTCTTT. The entire variable domain, with the rest obtained from reference TRBV5-1 and TRBJ1-1, is as follows: KAGVTQTPRYLIKTRGQQVTLSCSPISGHRSVSWYQQTPGQGLQFLFEYFSETQRNKGNFPGRFSGRQFSNSRSEMNVSTLELGDSALYLCASSSGDRGTEAFFGQGTRLTVV.

The sample holds one count of this clone. The chain has TRBV23-1 and TRBJ2-3, with D tentatively TRBD1 (5 bases). TRBV23-1 is marked as an open reading frame, function uncertain. V gave up 8 bases and J gave up 1 base, with 22 bases separating them. The CDR3 runs 17 residues. CDR3 residues: CASGHWGERLGTDTQYF. As DNA, the CDR3 is TGCGCCAGCGGCCATTGGGGCGAAAGGTTGGGCACAGATACGCAGTATTTT.